This TCR beta chain was obtained from a study of T-cell memory formation after mild COVID-19. This clonotype was counted ten times or more. Germline CDR1 is SEHNR and CDR2 is FQNEAQ (reference sequence). Trimming stripped 4 bases from V and 2 bases from J, with 11 bases between. This CDR3 region has 15 residues. TCRdb reprocessed the 5' RACE reads with MiXCR, giving one entry per CDR3 protein. The sample has about 400,000 distinct CDR3 sequences, under 15% seen once. V and J are TRBV7-9 and TRBJ2-2, with D possibly matching TRBD2 (5 bases). The TCR was taken from a man aged 18 to 30 who had mild COVID-19 (a few samples of this study predate the infection). Cell type and time point are not known. The sample was PBMCs or a T cell subset sorted from them (not recorded which). CDR3 DNA: TGTGCCAGCAGCTCCGGGATCACTAACACCGGGGAGCTGTTTTTT. Protein product: CASSSGITNTGELFF.